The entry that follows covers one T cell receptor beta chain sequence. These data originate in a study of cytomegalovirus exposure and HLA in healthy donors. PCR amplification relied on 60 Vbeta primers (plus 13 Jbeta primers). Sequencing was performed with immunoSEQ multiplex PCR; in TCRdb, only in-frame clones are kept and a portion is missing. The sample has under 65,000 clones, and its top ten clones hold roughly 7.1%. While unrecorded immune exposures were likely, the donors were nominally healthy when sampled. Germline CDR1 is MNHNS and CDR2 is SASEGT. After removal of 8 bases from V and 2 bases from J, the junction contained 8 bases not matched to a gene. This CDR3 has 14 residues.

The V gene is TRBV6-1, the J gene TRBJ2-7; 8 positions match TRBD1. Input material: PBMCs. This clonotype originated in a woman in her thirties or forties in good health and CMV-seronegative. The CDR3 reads CASFDRGVAYEQYF. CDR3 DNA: TGTGCCAGCTTCGACAGGGGCGTCGCCTACGAGCAGTACTTC.